The 16 T cell receptor beta chains below were found in one sample sequenced in a study of blood T cells in healthy people across ages. For the second PCR, which ran for 7 to 11 cycles, a sample-barcoded 5' primer and a J-beta primer mix were used. TCRdb reprocessed the 5' RACE reads via MiXCR and lists one record per CDR3 protein. The sample records approximately 1,100,000 distinct CDR3 sequences, more than 40% being singletons. Sequencing was carried out using blood. These receptors were collected from a woman aged 55-69 years in good health.

This clonotype was counted at least ten times. V usage is TRBV9 and J usage is TRBJ2-3; D is uncertain. CDR3 length equals 13 residues. Germline V lookup: CDR1 SGDLS, CDR2 YYNGEE. Trimming took off 2 bases at V and 2 bases at J, with 6 bases between the two ends. As DNA, the CDR3 is TGTGCCAGCAGCGTGACCTTCACAGATACGCAGTATTTT. As protein: CASSVTFTDTQYF.

This clonotype appeared once. The chain joins TRBV25-1 to TRBJ2-1; D gene uncertain. V lost 0 bases and J lost 7, with 10 bases in between. Germline V gene data show CDR1 as MGHDK and CDR2 as SYGVNS. The CDR3 runs to 14 residues. CDR3 residues: CASSEYRVENEQFF. Here the CDR3 DNA reads TGTGCCAGCAGTGAATATAGGGTGGAGAATGAGCAGTTCTTC. The entire variable domain, with the rest obtained from reference TRBV25-1 and TRBJ2-1, is as follows: EADIYQTPRYLVIGTGKKITLECSQTMGHDKMYWYQQDPGMELHLIHYSYGVNSTEKGDLSSESTVSRIRTEHFPLTLESARPSHTSQYLCASSEYRVENEQFFGPGTRLTVL.

This chain uses TRBV20-1 with TRBJ2-1; TRBD2 is a possible D gene (5 bases). Trimming removed 5 bases at V and 5 bases at J, with 22 bases between. The germline V gene encodes CDR1 DFQATT and CDR2 SNEGSKA (reference sequence). This CDR3 has 16 amino acids. CDR3 sequence (DNA): TGCAGTGCTTTAACGGACTTCTCCCAGACACACAATGAGCAGTTCTTC. The encoded protein is CSALTDFSQTHNEQFF.

The DNA for the CDR3 is TGTGCCAGCAGCTTGGGGGTGCGGGAGGGCCGCGACGAGCAGTACTTC. Translation gives CASSLGVREGRDEQYF. V and J are TRBV5-8 and TRBJ2-7, with 9 positions matching TRBD2. V dropped 0 bases and J dropped 5; count of bases not matched to a gene: 9. Germline V gene data show CDR1 as SGHTS and CDR2 as YDEGEE. CDR3 size: 16 residues.

This clonotype was counted ten times or more. This rearrangement joins TRBV7-2 to TRBJ2-7; TRBD2 matches 11 bases. The junction had 8 bases not matched to a gene; V was cut back by 4 bases and J by 6 bases. The CDR3 is 15 residues long. CDR1 is SGHTA and CDR2 is FQGNSA in the germline V gene. The CDR3 DNA is TGTGCCAGCAGCTCGATACTAGCGGGAGAGGGCGAGCAGTACTTC. Encoded protein: CASSSILAGEGEQYF.

The rearrangement uses TRBV7-2 and TRBJ1-5; no firm D call. CDR3 length equals 15 residues. CDR1 is SGHTA, CDR2 FQGNSA, per germline. V was shortened by 1 base and J by 0 bases, with 7 bases between the two germline ends. CDR3 loop: CASSLGRISNQPQHF. CDR3 sequence (DNA): TGTGCCAGCAGCTTAGGGCGGATTAGCAATCAGCCCCAGCATTTT.

V usage is TRBV7-9 and J usage is TRBJ2-5; D is unclear. The J call may be incorrect, as the DNA end agrees better with TRBJ2-7. The germline CDR1 and CDR2 sequences are SEHNR and FQNEAQ (reference sequence). The CDR3 is 14 amino acids. The CDR3 sequence is CASREREAHNEQYF. CDR3 bases: TGTGCCAGCAGAGAACGAGAGGCCCACAACGAGCAGTACTTC.

This rearrangement joins TRBV20-1 to TRBJ2-4; 9 bases map to TRBD2. The CDR3 spans 15 residues. CDR1 and CDR2 (germline): DFQATT, SNEGSKA (reference sequence). The junction had 1 base not matched to a gene; V was cut back by 1 base and J by 0 bases. In DNA form, the CDR3 reads TGCAGTGCTAGAGTACTAGCGGGAGCCAAAAACATTCAGTACTTC. It specifies CSARVLAGAKNIQYF.

There are a few counts of this clonotype. The chain carries TRBV6-5 and TRBJ2-7; D possibly corresponds to TRBD1 (6 bases). The CDR3 length is 18 residues. The V gene lost 2 bases and the J gene lost 2 bases, with 22 bases spanning the gap. CDR1 MNHEY and CDR2 SVGAGI come from the germline V gene. CDR3: CASSYQFPPSGAPYEQYF. The DNA for the CDR3 is TGTGCCAGCAGTTACCAGTTTCCTCCCTCAGGGGCTCCCTACGAGCAGTACTTC.

This sequence joins TRBV28 and TRBJ2-7; TRBD2 matches at 8 bases. The V and J ends lost 6 bases and 6 bases, in that order; junction bases with no gene match: 16. This CDR3 comprises 16 residues. CDR1 and CDR2 from the germline V gene are MDHEN and SYDVKM. The CDR3 nucleotides read TGTGCCAGCAGCCAGTCGGCAGCGGGAGAAGGTCGCGAGCAGTACTTC. It encodes CASSQSAAGEGREQYF.

The chain carries TRBV6-5 and TRBJ2-4; no clear D gene. The ends were cut back, 4 bases at V and 13 bases at J, with 14 bases in the middle. The CDR3 has 12 residues. In germline, CDR1 is MNHEY, CDR2 SVGAGI. CDR3 sequence reads: CASSSFRSGQYF. DNA of the CDR3: TGTGCCAGCAGTTCATTCCGGTCCGGGCAGTACTTC.

V and J are TRBV25-1 and TRBJ2-1, with a weak D call TRBD2 (5 bases). Per germline, CDR1 MGHDK and CDR2 SYGVNS. This CDR3 region has 11 residues. V lost 3 bases and J 8 bases, leaving 5 bases between the germline ends. The CDR3 region has the DNA TGTGCCAGCAGTGAGGAGGATGAGCAGTTCTTC. As protein: CASSEEDEQFF.

Only one count was recorded for this clonotype. The junction does not match germline at one end; this may be a read error. The chain employs TRBV3-1 and TRBJ1-5, with D unclear. The V gene's germline CDR1 is LGHDT and CDR2 YNNKEL (reference sequence). This CDR3 comprises 13 residues. CDR3 in amino acids: CAGSQRQNQPQHF. In DNA, the CDR3 is TGTGCCGGCAGCCAACGACAAAATCAGCCCCAGCATTTT.

The chain employs TRBV27 and TRBJ2-7; 8 bases match TRBD1. Germline loops: CDR1 MNHEY, CDR2 SMNVEV (reference sequence). V dropped 4 bases and J dropped 5; count of bases not matched to a gene: 10. The CDR3 has 15 residues. CDR3 in amino acids: CASSSIPWTGHEQYF. The CDR3 DNA reads TGTGCCAGCAGTTCTATTCCGTGGACAGGGCACGAGCAGTACTTC.

J is TRBJ2-1 and V is TRBV6-1; D tentatively fits TRBD1 or TRBD2 (6 bases each). The CDR3 loop spans 13 amino acids. The germline CDR1 and CDR2 sequences are MNHNS and SASEGT. V was clipped by 5 bases and J by 9 bases, with 14 bases between them. The CDR3 region is CASSYPGGFEQFF. The CDR3 bases are TGTGCCAGCAGTTATCCCGGGGGCTTTGAGCAGTTCTTC.

The chain is built from TRBV5-6 and TRBJ1-6, with D perhaps TRBD1 (5 bases). CDR3 length: 15 residues. CDR1 and CDR2 (germline): SGHDT, YYEEEE. Trimming stripped 4 bases from V and 10 bases from J, with 18 bases between. This chain's CDR3 is CASSAWDRLGSPLHF. Written as DNA, the CDR3 is TGTGCCAGCAGCGCATGGGACCGACTAGGGTCACCCCTCCACTTT.